This T cell receptor (beta chain) originates from a study of T cell repertoires in cytomegalovirus infection. Study details: Newly reported HLA-C-restricted and thoroughly characterized HLA-B-restricted CMV epitopes were employed. Indicated by public TCR beta signatures were CMV infection and matching HLA type.

Points on this clonotype: The antigen is undetermined.

MiXCR, run by TCRdb on the reads, gives a single entry per CDR3 protein. The table has fewer than 650,000 distinct CDR3 sequences, over 35% seen once. The CDR3 length is 15 residues. V lost 4 bases, J lost 6 bases, and 21 bases lay in between. Germline lookup yields CDR1 GTSNPN and CDR2 SVGIG (reference sequence). The V gene is TRBV30, the J gene TRBJ1-1; TRBD1 is a possible D gene (5 bases). This specimen consisted of cultured PBMCs, obtained from culture after CMV antigen stimulation. The clonotype was recovered from a human donor in good health (CMV status not recorded). Some clones in this sample may be carry-over from other donors' samples. DNA for the CDR3: TGTGCCTGGATCCGTTGGGTGGTGCGGGACGCTGAAGCTTTCTTT. Its translation: CAWIRWVVRDAEAFF.